The rows below give T cell receptor beta chains drawn from one sample of a study of T cell responses to AZD1222 COVID-19 vaccine. Clones were read by immunoSEQ multiplex PCR, and TCRdb kept only the in-frame ones, dropping some. The data hold roughly 53,000 clones, with approximately 85% observed a single time. This material consisted of peripheral blood, taken on day 0 of MenACWY control vaccination. These receptors were taken from an adult in good health. Each CDR3 is given with its conserved first and last residue. The D gene is left open where the match is weak. Clone size is shown for a subset of rows, as once, few, many or a class of expanded clone.

j_gene	d_gene	v_gene	abundance	CDR3nt	CDR3aa
TRBJ1-1	NA	TRBV11-1	NA	TGTGCCAGCAGCCCGTGGAGGGCGAACACTGAAGCTTTCTTT	CASSPWRANTEAFF
TRBJ1-1	NA	TRBV6-5	NA	TGTGCCAGCGGCCCGGCGGGGAGCACTGAAGCTTTCTTT	CASGPAGSTEAFF
TRBJ1-5	TRBD1	TRBV7-2	once	TGTGCCAGCAGCCCTACGGGACAGGGCCTCCGTTCGGTTCAGCCCCAGCATTTT	CASSPTGQGLRSVQPQHF
TRBJ2-3	TRBD2	TRBV19	NA	TGTGCCAGTAGTATGCGCTTCGGACTAGCGGGAACCTCCCCTACGTCTAGCACAGATACGCAGTATTTT	CASSMRFGLAGTSPTSSTDTQYF
TRBJ2-7	NA	TRBV28	NA	TGTGCCAGCAGTCCCCCTGGTACATCCAACTACGAGCAGTACTTC	CASSPPGTSNYEQYF
TRBJ2-1	TRBD1	TRBV4-1	NA	TGCGCCAGCAGCCGAATTAGAGGGACGACAGGGGACTACAATGAGCAGTTCTTC	CASSRIRGTTGDYNEQFF
TRBJ2-5	NA	TRBV30	NA	TGTGCCTGGAACCGAGGGGGTAGCGGGCGGGAGACCCAGTACTTC	CAWNRGGSGRETQYF
TRBJ2-2	NA	TRBV3-1/TRBV3-2	NA	TGTGCCAGCAGCCATCCAATACTAGATTCCCCGAGTACCGGGGAGCTGTTTTTT	CASSHPILDSPSTGELFF
TRBJ1-3	NA	TRBV25-1	NA	TGTGCCAGCAGTGATATTAGTCGGGACACCATATATTTT	CASSDISRDTIYF
TRBJ2-3	NA	TRBV2	NA	TGTGCCAGCAGTGTAAGGGGGAGTTACACAGATACGCAGTATTTT	CASSVRGSYTDTQYF
TRBJ2-6	TRBD2	TRBV7-2	NA	TGTGCCAGCAGCCCAGCGGGGACTGGGGCCAACGTCCTGACTTTC	CASSPAGTGANVLTF
TRBJ2-5	TRBD1	TRBV7-7	NA	TGTGCTAGCATGTGGTCTGGGGACAGAAGCGAGACCCAGTACTTC	CASMWSGDRSETQYF
TRBJ2-7	NA	TRBV7-8	NA	TGTGCCAGCAGCCGGACTAACTCCTACGAGCAGTACTTC	CASSRTNSYEQYF
TRBJ2-1	NA	TRBV5-4	once	TGTGCCAGCAGCTTTAAGGGAAACACCTGGCGTCGGAATAATGAGCAGTTCTTC	CASSFKGNTWRRNNEQFF
TRBJ2-7	TRBD1	TRBV5-5	NA	TGTGCCAGCAGCTTGGTACAGGGGGTTTACGAGCAGTACTTC	CASSLVQGVYEQYF
TRBJ2-3	NA	TRBV30	few	TGTGCCTGGGACTTCGGTGGGCCGGGATCAGATACGCAGTATTTT	CAWDFGGPGSDTQYF
TRBJ1-5	TRBD1	TRBV19	NA	TGTGCCAGTACCCCCACGGACAGGACGTCTCAGCCCCAGCATTTT	CASTPTDRTSQPQHF